Sequencing of this T cell receptor (beta chain) was carried out in a study of beta chain features in type 1 diabetes. Across the study: The patient and healthy donor groups were comparable for age, gender and cell yields.

Study-wide results and caveats: Patients showed naive, central memory and Treg TCRB repertoires that appeared more similar than those of healthy donors.

Notes on this clone: The antigen remains unidentified.

Populations isolated by sorting all had purity greater than 95%. Since all of the isolated RNA was reverse transcribed, expressed TCRB transcripts were what got sequenced. Assay used: immunoSEQ multiplex PCR; TCRdb lists only in-frame clones, some missing. The sample holds more than 300,000 clones, about 15% seen once. The V and J ends lost 3 bases and 3 bases, in that order; junction bases with no gene match: 5. The CDR3 extends over 14 amino acids. Germline V gene data show CDR1 as LNHDA and CDR2 as SQIVND (reference sequence). The receptor's source is a woman aged 18-30 years in good health. The chain uses TRBV19 and TRBJ2-7; TRBD1 matches 7 bases. The sequenced material came from naive CD4+ T cells from blood. The CDR3 DNA is TGTGCCAGTAGTATTTTCAGGACAGGCTACGAGCAGTACTTC. Protein sequence: CASSIFRTGYEQYF.